The clone carrying this T cell receptor (beta chain) occurred a few times. Its antigen is unknown. Donors uniformly comprised healthy Caucasians. The entry originates in a study of identical twins. Findings and limits, study-wide: Twin-shared out-of-frame alpha sequences were enriched for low generation probability.

V was pared by 6 bases and J by 0 bases, with 14 bases between. From germline, CDR1 is DFQATT and CDR2 SNEGSKA (reference sequence). The length of the CDR3 is 14 residues. cDNA carried unique molecular identifiers, and a universal primer site was added by template switching. TCRdb used MiXCR to reprocess the 5' RACE reads, holding one entry per CDR3 protein. The data show 450,000 to 500,000 distinct CDR3 sequences, approximately 14% seen once. Another study also made use of these data, one on yellow fever vaccine responses in identical twins. From that second work: Each twin's T cell response to the vaccine was reported to look partly convergent and partly personalized.

This chain links TRBV20-1 with TRBJ1-1; possibly TRBD1 for D (5 bases). The sample was CD4+ T cells sorted from blood. This receptor was obtained from a woman aged 18-29 years in good health. The CDR3 DNA follows: TGCAGTGCCTGGCGGGACCGACTGAACACTGAAGCTTTCTTT. Translation: CSAWRDRLNTEAFF.